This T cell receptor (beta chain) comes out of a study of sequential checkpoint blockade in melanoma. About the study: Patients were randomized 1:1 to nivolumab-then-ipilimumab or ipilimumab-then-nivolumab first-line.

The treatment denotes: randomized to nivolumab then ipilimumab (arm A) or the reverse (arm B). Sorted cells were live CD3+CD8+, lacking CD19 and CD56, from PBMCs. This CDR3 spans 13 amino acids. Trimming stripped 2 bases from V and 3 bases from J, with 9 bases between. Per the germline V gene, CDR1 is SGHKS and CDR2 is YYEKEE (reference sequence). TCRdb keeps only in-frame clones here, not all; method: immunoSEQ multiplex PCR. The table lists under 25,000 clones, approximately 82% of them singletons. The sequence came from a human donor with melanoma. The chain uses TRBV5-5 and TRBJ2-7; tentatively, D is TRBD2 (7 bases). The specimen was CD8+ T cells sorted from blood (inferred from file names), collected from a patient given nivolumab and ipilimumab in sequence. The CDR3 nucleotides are TGTGCCAGCAGCTTAGGGGGGGGCTACGAGCAGTACTTC. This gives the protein CASSLGGGYEQYF.